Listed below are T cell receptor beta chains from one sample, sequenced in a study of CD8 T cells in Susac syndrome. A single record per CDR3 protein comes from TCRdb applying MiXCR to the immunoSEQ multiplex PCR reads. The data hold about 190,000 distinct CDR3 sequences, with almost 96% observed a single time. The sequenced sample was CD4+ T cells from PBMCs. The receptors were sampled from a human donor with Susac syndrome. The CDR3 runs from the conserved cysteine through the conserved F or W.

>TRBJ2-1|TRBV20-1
CSARDRGTSGGLYNEQFF
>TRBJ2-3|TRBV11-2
CASSPSGLAGGLDTQYF
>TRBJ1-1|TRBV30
CARTGGTEAFF
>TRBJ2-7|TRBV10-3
CAISKQQGASHYEQYF
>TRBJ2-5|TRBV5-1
CASSPSPGAAQYF
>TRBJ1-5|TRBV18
CASSPNGRSNQPQHF
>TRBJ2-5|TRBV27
CASSGRRGEWETQYF
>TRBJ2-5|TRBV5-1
CASRSGTHQETQYF
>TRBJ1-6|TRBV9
CASSVVPDRLSHSPLHF
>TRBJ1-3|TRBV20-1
CRNQVGNTIYF
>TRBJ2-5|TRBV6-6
CASSKPQETQYF
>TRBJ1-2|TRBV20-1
CSARPGGGRGYTF
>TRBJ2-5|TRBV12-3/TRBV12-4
CASSLGAGVQETQYF
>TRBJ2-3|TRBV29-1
CSVLERGSTDTQYF
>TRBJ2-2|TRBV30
CAWSVELLNTGELFF
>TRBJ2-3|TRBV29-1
CSVDSLRGGQNTDTQYF
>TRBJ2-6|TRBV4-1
CASSHGPLSGANVLTF
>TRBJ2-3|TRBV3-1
CASSQGPLDTQYF
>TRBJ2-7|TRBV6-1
CAISKLARPLQSSYEQYF
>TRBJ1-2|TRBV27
CASSRRDRDYGYTF
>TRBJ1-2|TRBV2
CASSGQPANYGYTF
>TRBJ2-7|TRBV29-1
CSATVAYEQYF
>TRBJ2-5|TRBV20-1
CSARGAGGRETQYF
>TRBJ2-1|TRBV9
CASSVGSGYNEQFF
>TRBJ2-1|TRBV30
CAWETSPYNEQFF
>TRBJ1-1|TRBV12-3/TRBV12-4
CASSSQGEVDTEAFF
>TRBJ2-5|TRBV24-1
CATSDGQAPLGETQYF
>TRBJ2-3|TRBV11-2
CASSLDWHGTDTQYF
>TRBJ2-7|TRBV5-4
CASSLRTTDKREQYF
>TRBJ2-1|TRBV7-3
CASSLGTEHNEQFF
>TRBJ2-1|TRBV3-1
CASSRSHEQFF
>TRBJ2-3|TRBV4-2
CASSPQGRGDTQYF
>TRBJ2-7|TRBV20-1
CSARDSDGTYEQYF
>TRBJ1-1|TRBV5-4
CASSLDWVSGHEAFF
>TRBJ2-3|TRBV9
CASSVAAGGPTDTQYF
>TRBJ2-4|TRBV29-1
CSAGGGLKNTQYF
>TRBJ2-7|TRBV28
CASRPSGQGNTYEQYF
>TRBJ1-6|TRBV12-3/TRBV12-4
CASSRTRLSSPLHF
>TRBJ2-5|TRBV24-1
CATSDLMGTQYF
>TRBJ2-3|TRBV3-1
CASSTPGTQYF
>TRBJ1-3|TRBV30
CAWSAVSSGNTIYF
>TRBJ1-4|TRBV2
CASSRTPTNEKLFF
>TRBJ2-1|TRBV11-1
CASSPLGLAGGLINEQFF
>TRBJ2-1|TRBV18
CASSPISRGSEQFF
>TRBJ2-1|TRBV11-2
CASSYLVGQGGDIGEQFF
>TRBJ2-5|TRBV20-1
CSAVRGTQETQYF
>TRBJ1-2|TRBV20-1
CSAVLSGRYGYTF
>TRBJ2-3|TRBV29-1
CSVEGTDTQYF
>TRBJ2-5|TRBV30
CAWSARDSYQETQYF
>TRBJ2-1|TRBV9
CASSGKASGGALNEQFF